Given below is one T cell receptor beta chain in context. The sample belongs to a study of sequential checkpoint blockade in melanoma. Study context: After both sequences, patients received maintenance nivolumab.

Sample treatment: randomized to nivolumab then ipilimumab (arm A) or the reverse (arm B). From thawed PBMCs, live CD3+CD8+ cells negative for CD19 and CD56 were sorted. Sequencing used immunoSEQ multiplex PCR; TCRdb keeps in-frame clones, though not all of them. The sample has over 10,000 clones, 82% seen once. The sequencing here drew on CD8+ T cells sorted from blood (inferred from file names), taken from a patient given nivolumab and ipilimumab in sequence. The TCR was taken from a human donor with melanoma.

The CDR3 bases are TGTGCCAGCAGCTTAGGGACAGGGACGGAGCAGTACTTC. It specifies CASSLGTGTEQYF. The rearrangement joins TRBV11-3 to TRBJ2-7; TRBD1 matches 8 bases. V was pared by 1 base and J by 7 bases, with 3 bases of the junction left unmatched. The CDR3 runs 13 residues. Germline-derived CDR1 and CDR2 are SGHNT and YENEEA.